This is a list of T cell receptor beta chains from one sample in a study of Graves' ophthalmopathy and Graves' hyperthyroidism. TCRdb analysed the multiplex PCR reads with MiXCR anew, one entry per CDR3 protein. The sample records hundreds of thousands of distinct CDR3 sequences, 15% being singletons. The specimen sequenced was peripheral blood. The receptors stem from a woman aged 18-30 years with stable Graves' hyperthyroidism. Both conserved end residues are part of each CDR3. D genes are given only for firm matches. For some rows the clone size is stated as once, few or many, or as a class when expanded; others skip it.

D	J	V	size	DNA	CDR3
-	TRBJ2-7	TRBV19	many	TGTGCCAGTAGTATGTGGGGGCTCGAGCAGTACTTC	CASSMWGLEQYF
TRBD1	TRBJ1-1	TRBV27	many	TGTGCCAGCAGTCTCTTAGGGACAGGGATAAGAACGAACACTGAAGCTTTCTTT	CASSLLGTGIRTNTEAFF
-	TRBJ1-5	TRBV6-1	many	TGTGCCAGCAGCCTGATGGCTGGCAATCAGCCCCAGCATTTT	CASSLMAGNQPQHF
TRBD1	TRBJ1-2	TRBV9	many	TGTGCCAGCAGCGTAGACGAGGGGGCAGACTATGGCTACACCTTC	CASSVDEGADYGYTF
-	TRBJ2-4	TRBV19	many	TGTGCCAGTAGTATAGGGCGGCTCAGGGACATTCAGTACTTC	CASSIGRLRDIQYF
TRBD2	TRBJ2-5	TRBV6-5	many	TGTGCCAGCAGTTACCACGGGACTAGCGAAGAGACCCAGTACTTC	CASSYHGTSEETQYF
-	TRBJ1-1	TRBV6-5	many	TGTGCCAGCAGTTACGGTGCAGGGAACACTGAAGCTTTCTTT	CASSYGAGNTEAFF
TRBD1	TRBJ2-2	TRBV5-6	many	TGTGCCAGCAGCCCGGACAGGGGACGACGGACCGGGGAGCTGTTTTTT	CASSPDRGRRTGELFF
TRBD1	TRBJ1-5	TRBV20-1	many	TGCAGTGCTCGGACAGGTCGAAATCAGCCCCAGCATTTT	CSARTGRNQPQHF
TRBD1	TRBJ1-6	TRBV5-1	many	TGCGCCAGCAGCTTCACCGGGACAGTGGGTAATTCACCCCTCCACTTT	CASSFTGTVGNSPLHF
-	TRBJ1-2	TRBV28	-	TGTGCCAGCAGTTTTGTAACGGCCACTAACTATGGCTACACCTTC	CASSFVTATNYGYTF
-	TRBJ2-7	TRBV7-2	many	TGTGCCAGCAGTCTGCGGGACTCCGCTGAGCAGTACTTC	CASSLRDSAEQYF
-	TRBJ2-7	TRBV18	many	TGTGCCAGCTCACCACTACCCGGGAACTACGAGCAGTACTTC	CASSPLPGNYEQYF
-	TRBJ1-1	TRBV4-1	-	TGCGCCAGCAGCCTCGGGAGGAGTAGCACTGAAGCTTTCTTT	CASSLGRSSTEAFF
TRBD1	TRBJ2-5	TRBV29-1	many	TGCAGCGGCAGGGGGTTCGGAGAGACCCAGTACTTC	CSGRGFGETQYF
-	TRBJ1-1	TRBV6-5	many	TGTGCCAGCAGTTACGAGACTGAAGCTTTCTTT	CASSYETEAFF
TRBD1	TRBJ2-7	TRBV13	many	TGTGCCAGCAGCGCAACCGGGACAGGGCCCTCCTACGAGCAGTACTTC	CASSATGTGPSYEQYF
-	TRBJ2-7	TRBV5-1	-	TGCACCAGCAGCTCCGGGACTGTCACTAGCGAGCAGTACTTC	CTSSSGTVTSEQYF
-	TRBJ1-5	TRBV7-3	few	TGTGCCAGCAGCTTAATTTGGGGCTGGAGTCTGGGGCTGAATCAGCCCCAGCATTTT	CASSLIWGWSLGLNQPQHF
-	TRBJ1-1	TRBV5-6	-	TGTGCCAGCAGCTTGGTAGATTTGACTGAAGCTTTCTTT	CASSLVDLTEAFF
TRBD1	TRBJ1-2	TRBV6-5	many	TGTGCCAGCAGTTACTATACAGGGGGAGGCTACACCTTC	CASSYYTGGGYTF
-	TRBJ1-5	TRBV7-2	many	TGTGCCAGCAGCCTAACCGGGACAAGCAATCAGCCCCAGCATTTT	CASSLTGTSNQPQHF
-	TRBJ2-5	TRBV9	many	TGTGCCAGCAGCGTAGGGGACTGGAATAAAGAGACCCAGTACTTC	CASSVGDWNKETQYF
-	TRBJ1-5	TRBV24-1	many	TGTGCCACCAGTGACTCCTACAGGGATGGCAATCAGCCCCAGCATTTT	CATSDSYRDGNQPQHF
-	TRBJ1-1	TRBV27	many	TGTGCCAGCAGTGACCTAGGACCGAACACTAAAGCTTTCTTT	CASSDLGPNTKAFF
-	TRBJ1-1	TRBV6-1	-	TGTGCCAGCAGTGAAGCGGGGGGCTGGGGCACTGAAGCTTTCTTT	CASSEAGGWGTEAFF
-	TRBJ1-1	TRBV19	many	TGTGCCAGTAGTATAGAGGGGGGCCAGAAAAACACTGAAGCTTTCTTT	CASSIEGGQKNTEAFF
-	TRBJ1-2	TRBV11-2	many	TGTGCCAGCAACAAACAACCCTCCCATATCCCCACTTCCTATGGCTACACCTTC	CASNKQPSHIPTSYGYTF
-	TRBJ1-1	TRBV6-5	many	TGTGCCAGCAGTTACTCGAAAGGCGCTGAAGCTTTCTTT	CASSYSKGAEAFF
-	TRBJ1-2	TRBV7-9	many	TGTGCCAGCAGCGCGCGGACAGCCTATGGCTACACCTTC	CASSARTAYGYTF
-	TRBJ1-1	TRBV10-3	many	TGTGCCATCAGTGAGTCGTCTGCCCGGGGGCCTAAGGACACTGAAGCTTTCTTT	CAISESSARGPKDTEAFF
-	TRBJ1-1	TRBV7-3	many	TGTGCCAGCAGCTTAGTTGGGGTAGATGAAGCTTTCTTT	CASSLVGVDEAFF
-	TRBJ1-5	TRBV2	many	TGTGCCAGTAACCGGGACTTTAGCAATCAGCCCCAGCATTTT	CASNRDFSNQPQHF
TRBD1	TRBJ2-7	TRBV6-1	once	TGTGCCAGCAGTGGAAGGTTGGGGACAGGGGACGAGCAGTACTTC	CASSGRLGTGDEQYF